This T cell receptor beta chain was captured in a study of human T cells and chemical hapten exposure. Study at large: Patients were given diphenylcyclopropenone on the scalp weekly across the approximately 24-week study. Alopecia universalis, totalis or areata was present in patients who were mostly female.

As for time point: patch test 3, about 24 weeks after DPC sensitization. Sample treatment: therapeutic diphenylcyclopropenone sensitization with weekly scalp DPC. This clonotype was counted between two and nine times. The CDR3 has 18 residues. Unmatched junction bases numbered 11, after V lost 4 bases and J lost 1 base. The library put unique molecular identifiers onto individual cDNA molecules. From the RACE reads, TCRdb called clonotypes with MiXCR, one entry per CDR3 protein. The sample carries roughly 90,000 distinct CDR3 sequences, roughly a tenth recorded once. The material sequenced was whole blood, taken in connection with sensitization to the hapten diphenylcyclopropenone (DPC). The chain is built from TRBV12-3 or TRBV12-4 and TRBJ2-2; 8 bases align to TRBD1. The sequence was obtained from a woman under 40 with alopecia areata. Some clones in this sample may be carry-over from other donors' samples. CDR3 residues: CASSSPPGTGVNTGELFF. The CDR3 nucleotides read TGTGCCAGCAGTTCCCCTCCCGGGACAGGAGTGAACACCGGGGAGCTGTTTTTT.